The entry that follows covers one T cell receptor beta chain sequence. One end of the junction varies from germline; a read error may be responsible. This specimen belongs to a study of cytomegalovirus exposure and HLA in healthy donors. 13 Jbeta primers and 60 Vbeta primers were used for the PCR. Profiled with immunoSEQ multiplex PCR; TCRdb holds only in-frame clones, not every one. This repertoire includes approximately 140,000 clones. Sequencing used PBMCs. The TCR was taken from a woman aged 18-35 years in good health and CMV-seronegative.

The CDR3 region is CASTLLADYYNEQFF. In DNA, the CDR3 is TGTGCCAGCACCTTACTAGCGGATTACTACAATGAGCAGTTCTTC. The chain recombines TRBV7-2 with TRBJ2-1; TRBD2 agrees at 8 bases. Germline CDR1 reads SGHTA; CDR2 reads FQGNSA. The CDR3 is 15 amino acids.